These T cell receptor beta chains were read from a single sample in a study of human T cells and chemical hapten exposure. Using its own MiXCR run on the RACE reads, TCRdb lists one record per CDR3 protein. The sample shows 30,000 or so distinct CDR3 sequences, approximately 5.8% of them seen only once. Specimen: whole blood, collected in connection with sensitization to the hapten diphenylcyclopropenone (DPC). Receptors were obtained from a man aged 25 to 45 with alopecia areata. Some clones in this sample may be carry-over from other donors' samples. CDR3s include the opening cysteine and the closing phenylalanine or tryptophan. The D gene is left open where the match is weak. Not every row has a clone size; where given, it reads once, few, many or a size class.

V: TRBV19
J: TRBJ1-1
size: many
D: TRBD1
CDR3: CASSATGGGTEAFF
DNA: TGTGCCAGTAGTGCGACAGGGGGTGGCACTGAAGCTTTCTTT

V: TRBV18
J: TRBJ1-2
size: many
D: -
CDR3: CASSPPTDRRKGGYTF
DNA: TGTGCCAGCTCACCACCGACGGACAGAAGAAAGGGGGGCTACACCTTC

V: TRBV29-1
J: TRBJ1-2
size: many
D: -
CDR3: CSVFMGLGTDKSGYGYTF
DNA: TGCAGCGTTTTTATGGGCCTCGGGACCGATAAAAGCGGGTATGGCTACACCTTC

V: TRBV4-3
J: TRBJ2-7
size: many
D: TRBD2
CDR3: CASSQAFGAGGIKYEQYF
DNA: TGCGCCAGCAGCCAAGCCTTCGGGGCGGGGGGGATTAAGTACGAGCAGTACTTC

V: TRBV27
J: TRBJ2-2
size: many
D: TRBD2
CDR3: CASSLWTSGVNAGELFF
DNA: TGTGCCAGCAGTTTATGGACTAGCGGGGTGAACGCCGGGGAGCTGTTTTTT

V: TRBV2
J: TRBJ2-6
size: -
D: -
CDR3: CARSYGAGANVLTF
DNA: TGTGCCAGGAGCTATGGAGCTGGGGCCAACGTCCTGACTTTC

V: TRBV29-1
J: TRBJ2-5
size: medium-sized
D: -
CDR3: CSGTGETQYF
DNA: TGCAGCGGGACTGGGGAGACCCAGTACTTC

V: TRBV12-3/TRBV12-4
J: TRBJ1-2
size: many
D: -
CDR3: CASSLREFGYTF
DNA: TGTGCCAGCAGTTTAAGGGAGTTTGGCTACACCTTC

V: TRBV11-3
J: TRBJ2-2
size: many
D: -
CDR3: CASTLGDRNTGELFF
DNA: TGTGCCAGCACCCTTGGCGACCGAAACACCGGGGAGCTGTTTTTT

V: TRBV27
J: TRBJ2-5
size: many
D: -
CDR3: CASRSEVLLVGWGTQYF
DNA: TGTGCCAGCAGATCTGAGGTCTTGCTTGTAGGCTGGGGGACCCAGTACTTC

V: TRBV19
J: TRBJ2-3
size: -
D: -
CDR3: CASSMGSAPRTDTQYF
DNA: TGTGCCAGTAGTATGGGTTCAGCGCCGAGAACAGATACGCAGTATTTT

V: TRBV6-2/TRBV6-3
J: TRBJ1-2
size: many
D: -
CDR3: CASSSPGLPGYTF
DNA: TGTGCCAGCAGTTCGCCGGGATTACCTGGCTACACCTTC

V: TRBV4-3
J: TRBJ2-1
size: many
D: TRBD2
CDR3: CASSRGGSGNEQFF
DNA: TGCGCCAGCAGCCGGGGCGGGAGCGGCAATGAGCAGTTCTTC

V: TRBV6-5
J: TRBJ1-5
size: -
D: -
CDR3: CASSSGPGNQPQHF
DNA: TGTGCCAGCAGTTCGGGACCTGGGAATCAGCCCCAGCATTTT

V: TRBV20-1
J: TRBJ2-1
size: many
D: TRBD2
CDR3: CSASGLAMNEQFF
DNA: TGCAGTGCTAGCGGACTAGCGATGAATGAGCAGTTCTTC

V: TRBV6-5
J: TRBJ1-4
size: many
D: TRBD1
CDR3: CASSYGAGTGQRKLFF
DNA: TGTGCCAGCAGTTACGGCGCCGGGACAGGCCAACGAAAACTGTTTTTT

V: TRBV9
J: TRBJ2-1
size: many
D: TRBD2
CDR3: CASSVGSGGISYNEQFF
DNA: TGTGCCAGCAGCGTAGGGTCGGGAGGTATCTCCTACAATGAGCAGTTCTTC

V: TRBV15
J: TRBJ2-7
size: many
D: TRBD1
CDR3: CATSRSHGTGEEQYF
DNA: TGTGCCACCAGCAGAAGTCACGGGACAGGGGAGGAGCAGTACTTC

V: TRBV7-2
J: TRBJ1-5
size: many
D: TRBD1
CDR3: CASSSLSRDRGDSNQPQHF
DNA: TGTGCCAGCAGCTCCTTGTCCCGGGACAGGGGTGATAGCAATCAGCCCCAGCATTTT

V: TRBV11-2
J: TRBJ2-3
size: many
D: TRBD1
CDR3: CASSLAVGQGADTQYF
DNA: TGTGCCAGCAGCTTAGCAGTAGGTCAGGGGGCAGATACGCAGTATTTT

V: TRBV6-2/TRBV6-3
J: TRBJ1-5
size: many
D: -
CDR3: CASSSRGEGPPAQHF
DNA: TGTGCCAGCAGTTCCCGTGGGGAGGGGCCCCCAGCCCAGCATTTT

V: TRBV7-4
J: TRBJ2-5
size: many
D: TRBD2
CDR3: CASSQTASGGYQETQYF
DNA: TGTGCCAGCAGCCAGACAGCTAGCGGGGGGTACCAAGAGACCCAGTACTTC

V: TRBV7-9
J: TRBJ2-5
size: many
D: -
CDR3: CASSFQREETQYF
DNA: TGTGCCAGCAGCTTCCAGCGGGAAGAGACCCAGTACTTC

V: TRBV7-9
J: TRBJ1-2
size: many
D: -
CDR3: CASSGAGGFNYGYTF
DNA: TGTGCCAGCAGCGGGGCCGGGGGCTTTAACTATGGCTACACCTTC

V: TRBV7-2
J: TRBJ2-5
size: many
D: -
CDR3: CASSFSTGQETQYF
DNA: TGTGCCAGCAGCTTTAGCACAGGGCAAGAGACCCAGTACTTC

V: TRBV19
J: TRBJ1-1
size: -
D: -
CDR3: CASSTNVGAFF
DNA: TGTGCCAGTAGTACCAACGTTGGGGCTTTCTTT

V: TRBV30
J: TRBJ2-1
size: many
D: TRBD2
CDR3: CAWSPIRTSGSYNEQFF
DNA: TGTGCCTGGAGTCCTATAAGGACTAGCGGGTCCTACAATGAGCAGTTCTTC

V: TRBV7-9
J: TRBJ1-4
size: many
D: -
CDR3: CASSPGTTTNEKLFF
DNA: TGTGCCAGCAGCCCCGGAACCACAACTAATGAAAAACTGTTTTTT

V: TRBV29-1
J: TRBJ1-1
size: -
D: -
CDR3: CSARGAGKVVEAFF
DNA: TGCAGCGCAAGAGGTGCAGGGAAAGTTGTTGAAGCTTTCTTT

V: TRBV3-1
J: TRBJ2-4
size: many
D: TRBD1
CDR3: CASSITGTGIEAEYF
DNA: TGTGCCTCCTCAATCACCGGGACAGGGATAGAGGCAGAGTACTTC

V: TRBV20-1
J: TRBJ2-7
size: many
D: TRBD2
CDR3: CSASMVTSGRAKYEQYF
DNA: TGCAGTGCTAGCATGGTTACTAGCGGGAGGGCCAAGTACGAGCAGTACTTC

V: TRBV5-1
J: TRBJ2-7
size: many
D: -
CDR3: CASSLGSGNVYEQYF
DNA: TGCGCCAGCAGCTTGGGTTCAGGGAACGTCTACGAGCAGTACTTC

V: TRBV7-6
J: TRBJ2-2
size: many
D: -
CDR3: CASSANTFQGTNTGELFF
DNA: TGTGCCAGCAGCGCAAACACGTTTCAGGGTACCAACACCGGGGAGCTGTTTTTT

V: TRBV3-1
J: TRBJ2-2
size: many
D: TRBD2
CDR3: CASSQVGLAGGPRTGELFF
DNA: TGTGCCAGCAGCCAAGTAGGCCTAGCGGGAGGGCCACGGACCGGGGAGCTGTTTTTT

V: TRBV2
J: TRBJ2-3
size: -
D: TRBD2
CDR3: CASSETSGGTDTQYF
DNA: TGTGCCAGCAGTGAGACTAGCGGGGGCACAGATACGCAGTATTTT

V: TRBV12-5
J: TRBJ1-5
size: many
D: -
CDR3: CATIEGLGWNQPQHF
DNA: TGTGCTACCATTGAGGGTCTCGGGTGGAATCAGCCCCAGCATTTT

V: TRBV24-1
J: TRBJ1-2
size: many
D: TRBD1
CDR3: CATSDSDRGYGYTF
DNA: TGTGCCACCAGTGACTCCGACAGGGGCTATGGCTACACCTTC

V: TRBV7-2
J: TRBJ2-1
size: many
D: -
CDR3: CASSLDPGTHNEQFF
DNA: TGTGCCAGCAGCTTAGATCCAGGGACCCACAATGAGCAGTTCTTC

V: TRBV2
J: TRBJ2-7
size: many
D: -
CDR3: CASSEGSGSSYEQF
DNA: TGTGCCAGCAGTGAAGGATCAGGGAGCTCCTACGAGCAGTTC

V: TRBV9
J: TRBJ2-1
size: many
D: -
CDR3: CASSVVGSGHNEQFF
DNA: TGTGCCAGCAGCGTAGTTGGTAGCGGTCACAATGAGCAGTTCTTC

V: TRBV29-1
J: TRBJ2-1
size: many
D: -
CDR3: CSVGRRGPENEQFF
DNA: TGCAGCGTAGGGAGGCGGGGGCCGGAGAATGAGCAGTTCTTC

V: TRBV20-1
J: TRBJ2-1
size: many
D: -
CDR3: CSASLTDGEQFF
DNA: TGCAGTGCTAGTCTCACGGACGGTGAGCAGTTCTTC

V: TRBV24-1
J: TRBJ2-3
size: many
D: -
CDR3: CATSDSGTASTDTQYF
DNA: TGTGCCACCAGTGATTCCGGGACGGCTAGCACAGATACGCAGTATTTT

V: TRBV6-5
J: TRBJ2-1
size: many
D: TRBD2
CDR3: CASSYGTRGRGGSYNEQFF
DNA: TGTGCCAGCAGTTATGGTACGAGGGGTCGCGGCGGGAGTTACAATGAGCAGTTCTTC

V: TRBV4-3
J: TRBJ2-7
size: many
D: TRBD1
CDR3: CASSQRDRSYEQYF
DNA: TGCGCCAGCAGCCAAAGGGACAGGTCCTACGAGCAGTACTTC

V: TRBV29-1
J: TRBJ2-2
size: many
D: -
CDR3: CSARQNPGELFF
DNA: TGCAGCGCTCGACAGAACCCCGGGGAGCTGTTTTTT

V: TRBV12-3/TRBV12-4
J: TRBJ2-3
size: many
D: TRBD2
CDR3: CASSRGGAMADTQYF
DNA: TGTGCCAGCAGTCGCGGGGGGGCCATGGCAGATACGCAGTATTTT

V: TRBV5-1
J: TRBJ1-1
size: many
D: TRBD1
CDR3: CASSLVQGVSTEAFF
DNA: TGCGCCAGCAGCTTGGTGCAGGGGGTGAGCACTGAAGCTTTCTTT

V: TRBV4-3
J: TRBJ2-6
size: many
D: -
CDR3: CASSQASGANVLTF
DNA: TGCGCCAGCAGCCAAGCCTCTGGGGCCAACGTCCTGACTTTC

V: TRBV12-3/TRBV12-4
J: TRBJ2-1
size: -
D: TRBD2
CDR3: CASRLSTSEINEQFF
DNA: TGTGCCAGCCGCCTCTCAACTAGCGAAATTAATGAGCAGTTCTTC

V: TRBV18
J: TRBJ1-1
size: many
D: TRBD1
CDR3: CASSTTGGNTEAFF
DNA: TGTGCCAGCTCAACGACAGGGGGGAACACTGAAGCTTTCTTT

V: TRBV29-1
J: TRBJ2-1
size: medium-sized
D: TRBD2
CDR3: CSAVGLAGGPSDNEQFF
DNA: TGCAGCGCTGTGGGGCTAGCGGGGGGGCCCAGCGACAATGAGCAGTTCTTC